The rows below give T cell receptor beta chains drawn from one sample of a study of T cells in localized non-small cell lung cancer. TCRdb keeps only in-frame clones here, not all; method: immunoSEQ multiplex PCR. The table lists roughly 89,000 clones, approximately 90% of them singletons. Source: PBMCs, taken before any cancer treatment. The receptors were sampled from a woman between 35 and 75 years old with stage II squamous cell lung carcinoma. CDR3s include the opening cysteine and the closing phenylalanine or tryptophan. D genes are given only for firm matches. Only some rows state a clone size, as once, few, many or a class for expanded clones.

clone size: .; J gene: TRBJ1-4; D gene: TRBD1; V gene: TRBV19; CDR3 DNA: TGTGCCAGTAGTTCCCGACAGGGAGGAGAAAAACTGTTTTTT; CDR3 protein: CASSSRQGGEKLFF
clone size: .; J gene: TRBJ2-3; D gene: TRBD1; V gene: TRBV7-6; CDR3 DNA: TGTGCCAGCAGCCAGAGGGGGACAGGGATGACTAGCACAGATACGCAGTATTTT; CDR3 protein: CASSQRGTGMTSTDTQYF
clone size: .; J gene: TRBJ2-1; D gene: TRBD2; V gene: TRBV29-1; CDR3 DNA: TGCAGCGTCCGGACTAGCGGGAGTCGCAATGAGCAGTTCTTC; CDR3 protein: CSVRTSGSRNEQFF
clone size: once; J gene: TRBJ2-7; D gene: .; V gene: TRBV5-1; CDR3 DNA: TGCGCCAGCAGCTTTACAGGATTAATCTACGAGCAGTACTTC; CDR3 protein: CASSFTGLIYEQYF
clone size: .; J gene: TRBJ2-7; D gene: TRBD1; V gene: TRBV6-6; CDR3 DNA: TGTGCCAGCAGCTCCGGGACAGGGCCCTACGAGCAGTACTTC; CDR3 protein: CASSSGTGPYEQYF
clone size: .; J gene: TRBJ1-2; D gene: .; V gene: TRBV6-5; CDR3 DNA: TGTGCCAGCAGTTACTCGTCCGCCAGTTCCTATGGCTACACCTTC; CDR3 protein: CASSYSSASSYGYTF
clone size: .; J gene: TRBJ2-1; D gene: .; V gene: TRBV28; CDR3 DNA: TGTGCCAGCAGTTCCAGGGCGGGGGAGCAGTTCTTC; CDR3 protein: CASSSRAGEQFF
clone size: many; J gene: TRBJ1-3; D gene: TRBD1; V gene: TRBV28; CDR3 DNA: TGTGCCAGCAAGTTTCAAGGACAGGGGAGAAACACCATATATTTT; CDR3 protein: CASKFQGQGRNTIYF
clone size: .; J gene: TRBJ1-2; D gene: TRBD1; V gene: TRBV6-5; CDR3 DNA: TGTGCCAGCAGTGGCCATCCAGGGGGCGGCTACACCTTC; CDR3 protein: CASSGHPGGGYTF
clone size: once; J gene: TRBJ1-1; D gene: TRBD1; V gene: TRBV6-6; CDR3 DNA: TGTGCCAGCAGTTACTCACAGGGGGACGAAGCTTTCTTT; CDR3 protein: CASSYSQGDEAFF
clone size: .; J gene: TRBJ1-2; D gene: .; V gene: TRBV6-5; CDR3 DNA: TGTGCCAGCAGTTACCTCGGACGGGGGGGCTACACCTTC; CDR3 protein: CASSYLGRGGYTF
clone size: .; J gene: TRBJ2-2; D gene: .; V gene: TRBV5-4; CDR3 DNA: TGTGCCAGCAGCAGGAGGGGGAGCGCCGGGGAGCTGTTTTTT; CDR3 protein: CASSRRGSAGELFF
clone size: .; J gene: TRBJ2-1; D gene: .; V gene: TRBV5-4; CDR3 DNA: TGTGCCAGCAGCTTGGTGGGGCCCAATGAGCAGTTCTTC; CDR3 protein: CASSLVGPNEQFF
clone size: .; J gene: TRBJ2-5; D gene: .; V gene: TRBV19; CDR3 DNA: TGTGCCAGTAGTAGGTCCCAAACCCACGAGACCCAGTACTTC; CDR3 protein: CASSRSQTHETQYF
clone size: .; J gene: TRBJ2-4; D gene: .; V gene: TRBV19; CDR3 DNA: TGTGCCAGTAGTGCCGAGTCGGGGAGACTAGCCAAAAACATTCAGTACTTC; CDR3 protein: CASSAESGRLAKNIQYF
clone size: once; J gene: TRBJ2-5; D gene: .; V gene: TRBV28; CDR3 DNA: TGTGCCAGCCGACGTACGGGAGTACAAGAGACCCAGTACTTC; CDR3 protein: CASRRTGVQETQYF
clone size: .; J gene: TRBJ1-4; D gene: .; V gene: TRBV6-1; CDR3 DNA: TGTGCCAGCAGTGAAAAAGGCAGGGTAAAACTGTTTTTT; CDR3 protein: CASSEKGRVKLFF
clone size: .; J gene: TRBJ1-2; D gene: TRBD1; V gene: TRBV27; CDR3 DNA: TGTGCCAGCAGTTTATCTTATCGGGACAGGGGGCGCGAAGGCTATGGCTACACCTTC; CDR3 protein: CASSLSYRDRGREGYGYTF
clone size: .; J gene: TRBJ1-1; D gene: .; V gene: TRBV6-5; CDR3 DNA: TGTGCCAGCAGTCGGATACAGGGCGCGAACACTGAAGCTTTCTTT; CDR3 protein: CASSRIQGANTEAFF
clone size: .; J gene: TRBJ2-7; D gene: .; V gene: TRBV6-1; CDR3 DNA: TGTGCCAGCAGTGAAGAGGGGAGCTCCTACGAGCAGTACTTC; CDR3 protein: CASSEEGSSYEQYF
clone size: .; J gene: TRBJ1-2; D gene: .; V gene: TRBV29-1; CDR3 DNA: TGCAGCGTCGAATTCGGCCCTGGCTACACCTTC; CDR3 protein: CSVEFGPGYTF
clone size: .; J gene: TRBJ1-1; D gene: TRBD1; V gene: TRBV6-1; CDR3 DNA: TGTGCCAGCAGTGAGGACAGGGGGCCTGATGAAGCTTTCTTT; CDR3 protein: CASSEDRGPDEAFF